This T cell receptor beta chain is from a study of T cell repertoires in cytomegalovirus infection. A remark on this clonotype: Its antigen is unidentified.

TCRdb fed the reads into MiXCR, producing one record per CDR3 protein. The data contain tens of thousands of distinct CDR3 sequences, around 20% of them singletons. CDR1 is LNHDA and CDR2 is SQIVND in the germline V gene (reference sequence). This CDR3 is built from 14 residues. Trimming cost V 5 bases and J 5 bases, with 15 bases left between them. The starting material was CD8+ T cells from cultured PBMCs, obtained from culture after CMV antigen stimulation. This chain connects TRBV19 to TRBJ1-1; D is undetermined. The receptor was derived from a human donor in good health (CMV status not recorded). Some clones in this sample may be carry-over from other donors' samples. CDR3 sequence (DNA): TGTGCCAGTAGTTCCACGAGTTCGGGGACTGAAGCTTTCTTT. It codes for CASSSTSSGTEAFF.